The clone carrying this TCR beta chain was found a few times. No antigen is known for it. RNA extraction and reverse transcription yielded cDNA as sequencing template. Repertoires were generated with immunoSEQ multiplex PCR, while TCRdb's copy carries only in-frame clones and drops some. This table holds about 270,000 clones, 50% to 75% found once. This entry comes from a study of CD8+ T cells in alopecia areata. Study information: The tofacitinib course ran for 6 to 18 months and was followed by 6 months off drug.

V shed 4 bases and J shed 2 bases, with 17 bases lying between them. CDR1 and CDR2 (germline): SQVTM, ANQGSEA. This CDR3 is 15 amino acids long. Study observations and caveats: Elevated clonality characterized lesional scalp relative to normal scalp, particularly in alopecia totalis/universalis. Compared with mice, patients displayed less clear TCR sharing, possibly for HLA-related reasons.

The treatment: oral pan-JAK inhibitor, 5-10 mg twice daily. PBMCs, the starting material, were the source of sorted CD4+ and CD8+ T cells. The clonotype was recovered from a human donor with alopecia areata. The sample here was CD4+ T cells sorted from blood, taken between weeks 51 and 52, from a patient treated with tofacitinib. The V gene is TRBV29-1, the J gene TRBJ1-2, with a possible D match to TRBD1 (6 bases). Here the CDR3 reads CSVAPVTQGNYGYTF. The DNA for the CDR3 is TGCAGCGTTGCACCGGTAACACAGGGAAACTATGGCTACACCTTC.